This record looks at one T cell receptor (beta chain) sequence and its context. Its antigen is unidentified. The PCR ran on 60 Vbeta and 13 Jbeta primers. Here immunoSEQ multiplex PCR was the method, and the copy in TCRdb shows in-frame clones only, minus some. The sample has approximately 90,000 clones; roughly three quarters are singletons. CDR1 is SGHKS and CDR2 is YYEKEE in the germline V gene (reference sequence). After removal of 1 base from V and 9 bases from J, the junction contained 4 bases not matched to a gene. The CDR3 consists of 14 residues. Unrecorded immune exposure was likely among donors, who were nominally healthy when sampled. This specimen comes from a study of cytomegalovirus exposure and HLA in healthy donors. General study points: Certain sequence variants were highly shared and formed a cluster, and this cluster was likely a sequencing artifact. A link between a missense DCLRE1C variant and TCR beta V- and J-gene trimming emerged from a later analysis. A prior analysis recorded that most TCR beta V segments were productive about 87% or about 30% of the time.

This chain joins TRBV5-5 and TRBJ2-3, with TRBD2 matching over 11 bases. This sequence was found in a man aged 30 to 39 in good health and CMV-seronegative. The sample was PBMCs. For the CDR3, the DNA is TGTGCCAGCAGCTTGCGCCTAGCGGGAGGCACGCAGTATTTT. It specifies CASSLRLAGGTQYF.